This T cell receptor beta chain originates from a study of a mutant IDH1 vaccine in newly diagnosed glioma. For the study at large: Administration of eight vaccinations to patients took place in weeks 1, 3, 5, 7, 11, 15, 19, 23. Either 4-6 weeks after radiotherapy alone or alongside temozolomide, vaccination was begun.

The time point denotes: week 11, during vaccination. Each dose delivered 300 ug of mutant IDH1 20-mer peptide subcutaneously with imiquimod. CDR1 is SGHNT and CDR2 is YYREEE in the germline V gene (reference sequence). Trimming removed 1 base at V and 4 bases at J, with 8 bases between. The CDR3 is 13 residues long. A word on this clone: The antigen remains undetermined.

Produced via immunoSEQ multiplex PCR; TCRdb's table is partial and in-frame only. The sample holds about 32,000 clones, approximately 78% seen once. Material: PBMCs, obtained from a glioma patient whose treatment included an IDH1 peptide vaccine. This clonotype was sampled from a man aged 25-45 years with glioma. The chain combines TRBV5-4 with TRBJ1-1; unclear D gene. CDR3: CASSLKLGTEAFF. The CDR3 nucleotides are TGTGCCAGCAGCTTGAAGTTAGGCACTGAAGCTTTCTTT.